The 3 T cell receptor beta chains below were found in one sample sequenced in a study of CD8+CD57+ T cells in acquired aplastic anemia. Profiling of TCR beta VDJ combinations and CDR3 sequences used genomic DNA as template. TCRdb re-called the reads through MiXCR, storing one row per CDR3 protein. The sample holds 150,000 to 200,000 distinct CDR3 sequences, approximately 40% seen once. The sequencing input was sorted CD4+, CD8+, or CD8+CD57+ T cells (not recorded which) from PBMCs. These receptors all stem from a human donor in good health.

The sample holds many counts of this clonotype. The chain combines TRBV11-2 with TRBJ1-6, with 11 positions matching TRBD1. In germline, CDR1 is SGHAT, CDR2 FQNNGV. Trimming at V came to 5 bases and at J to 8 bases, leaving 8 bases not matched to a gene. The CDR3 spans 16 residues. CDR3 loop: CASSQGQGASYSPLHF. CDR3 bases: TGTGCCAGCAGCCAAGGACAGGGGGCGAGCTATTCACCCCTCCACTTT.

This clonotype was counted many times. A read error may produce the germline difference seen at one junction end. The rearrangement joins TRBV12-3 or TRBV12-4 to TRBJ2-7, with D possibly TRBD1 on 7 matching bases. There are 11 residues in the CDR3. CDR3 DNA: TGTGCCAGCAGTCAGACAGGGACTCAAACCTTC. Translation: CASSQTGTQTF.

The gene calls are TRBV20-1 and TRBJ1-5, with 10 bases lining up with TRBD1. The V gene's germline CDR1 is DFQATT and CDR2 SNEGSKA (reference sequence). This CDR3 has 15 amino acids. The trim removed 4 bases at V and 7 bases at J, leaving 10 bases unmatched. The CDR3 nucleotides are TGCAGTGCTAATTTGAGGACAGGGGGGAGACAGCCCCAGCATTTT. Its protein product is CSANLRTGGRQPQHF.